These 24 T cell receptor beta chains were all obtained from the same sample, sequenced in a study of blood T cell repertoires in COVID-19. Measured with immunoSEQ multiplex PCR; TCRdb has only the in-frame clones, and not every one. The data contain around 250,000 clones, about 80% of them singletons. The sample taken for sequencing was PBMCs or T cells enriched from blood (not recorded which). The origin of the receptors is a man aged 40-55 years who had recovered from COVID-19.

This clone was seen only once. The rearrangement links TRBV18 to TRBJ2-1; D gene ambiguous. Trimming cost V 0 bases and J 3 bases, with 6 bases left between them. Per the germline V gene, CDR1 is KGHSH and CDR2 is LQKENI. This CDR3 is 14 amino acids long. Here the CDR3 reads CASSPPTNYNEQFF. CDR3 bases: TGTGCCAGCTCACCACCCACTAACTACAATGAGCAGTTCTTC.

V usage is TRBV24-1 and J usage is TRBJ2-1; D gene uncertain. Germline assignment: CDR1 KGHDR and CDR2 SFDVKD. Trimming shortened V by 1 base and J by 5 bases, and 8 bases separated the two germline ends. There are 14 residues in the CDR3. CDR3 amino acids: CATSDFRRDNEQFF. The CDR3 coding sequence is TGTGCCACCAGTGATTTCCGAAGAGACAATGAGCAGTTCTTC.

As DNA, the CDR3 is TGTGCCACCTTCCCGGGACTAGCGGGCGGCGAGCAGTACTTC. Translation gives CATFPGLAGGEQYF. The chain couples TRBV11-2 to TRBJ2-7, with 12 bases matching TRBD2. With V trimmed by 10 bases and J by 6 bases, 10 bases remained unmatched. This CDR3 is 14 amino acids long. Germline V gene lookup returns CDR1 SGHAT and CDR2 FQNNGV.

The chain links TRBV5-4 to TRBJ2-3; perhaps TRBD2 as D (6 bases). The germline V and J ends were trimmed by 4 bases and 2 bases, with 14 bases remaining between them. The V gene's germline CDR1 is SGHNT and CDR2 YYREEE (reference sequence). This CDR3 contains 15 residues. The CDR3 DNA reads TGTGCCAGCAGCCCTCCCCCGGGAGCCACAGATACGCAGTATTTT. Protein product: CASSPPPGATDTQYF.

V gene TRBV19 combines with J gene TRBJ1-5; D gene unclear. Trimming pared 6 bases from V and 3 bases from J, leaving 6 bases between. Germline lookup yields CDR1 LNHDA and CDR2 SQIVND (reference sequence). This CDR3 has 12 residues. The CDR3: CASRDTNQPQHF. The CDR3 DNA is TGTGCCAGTAGAGACACCAATCAGCCCCAGCATTTT.

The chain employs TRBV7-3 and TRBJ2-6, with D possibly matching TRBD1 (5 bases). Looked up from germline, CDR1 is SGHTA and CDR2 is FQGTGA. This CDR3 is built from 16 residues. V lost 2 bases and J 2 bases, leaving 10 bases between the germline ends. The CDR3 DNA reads TGTGCCAGCAGCTTACAGGGAACTCCTGGGGCCAACGTCCTGACTTTC. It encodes CASSLQGTPGANVLTF. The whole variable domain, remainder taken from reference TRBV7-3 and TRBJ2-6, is GAGVSQTPSNKVTEKGKYVELRCDPISGHTALYWYRQSLGQGPEFLIYFQGTGAADDSGLPNDRFFAVRPEGSVSTLKIQRTERGDSAVYLCASSLQGTPGANVLTFGAGSRLTVL.

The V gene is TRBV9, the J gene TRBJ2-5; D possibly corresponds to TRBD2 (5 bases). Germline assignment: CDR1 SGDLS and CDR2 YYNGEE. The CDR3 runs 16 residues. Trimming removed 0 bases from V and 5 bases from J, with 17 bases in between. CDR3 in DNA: TGTGCCAGCAGCGTAGCAGGCGGGCAGATCGGGGAGACCCAGTACTTC. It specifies CASSVAGGQIGETQYF.

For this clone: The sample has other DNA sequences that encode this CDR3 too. CDR3 DNA sequence: TGTGCCAGCTCACCACCCGGGAATGAGCAGTTCTTC. Protein: CASSPPGNEQFF. The chain joins TRBV18 to TRBJ2-1; D remains unclear. Germline V CDR1 and CDR2: KGHSH, LQKENI. The germline V and J ends were trimmed by 0 bases and 7 bases, with 4 bases remaining between them. The CDR3 runs 12 residues.

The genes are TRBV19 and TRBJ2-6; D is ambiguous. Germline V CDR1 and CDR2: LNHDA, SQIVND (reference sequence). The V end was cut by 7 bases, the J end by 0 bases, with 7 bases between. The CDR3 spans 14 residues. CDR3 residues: CASNPYSGANVLTF. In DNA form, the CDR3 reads TGTGCCAGTAATCCGTACTCTGGGGCCAACGTCCTGACTTTC. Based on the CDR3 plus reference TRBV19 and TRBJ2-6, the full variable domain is DGGITQSPKYLFRKEGQNVTLSCEQNLNHDAMYWYRQDPGQGLRLIYYSQIVNDFQKGDIAEGYSVSREKKESFPLTVTSAQKNPTAFYLCASNPYSGANVLTFGAGSRLTVL.

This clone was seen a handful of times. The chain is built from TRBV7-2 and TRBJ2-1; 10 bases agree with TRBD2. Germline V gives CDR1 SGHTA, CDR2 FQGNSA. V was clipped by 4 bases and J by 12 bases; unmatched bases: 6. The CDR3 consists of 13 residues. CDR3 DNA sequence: TGTGCCAGCAGCTCAGAGGCTAGCGGGAGGCAGTTCTTC. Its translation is CASSSEASGRQFF.

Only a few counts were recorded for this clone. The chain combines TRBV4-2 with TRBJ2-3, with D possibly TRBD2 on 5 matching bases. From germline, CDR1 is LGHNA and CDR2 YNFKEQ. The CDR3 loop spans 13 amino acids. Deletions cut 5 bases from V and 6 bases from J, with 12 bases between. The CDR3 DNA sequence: TGTGCCAGCAGCTTCCTTGGGGAGGATACGCAGTATTTT. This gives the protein CASSFLGEDTQYF.

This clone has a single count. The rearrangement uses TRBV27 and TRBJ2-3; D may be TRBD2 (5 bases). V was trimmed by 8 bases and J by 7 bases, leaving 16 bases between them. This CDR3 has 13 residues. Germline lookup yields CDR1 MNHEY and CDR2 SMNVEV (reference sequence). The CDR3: CASGLERFNTQYF. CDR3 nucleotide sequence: TGTGCCAGCGGATTGGAGCGGTTCAATACGCAGTATTTT.

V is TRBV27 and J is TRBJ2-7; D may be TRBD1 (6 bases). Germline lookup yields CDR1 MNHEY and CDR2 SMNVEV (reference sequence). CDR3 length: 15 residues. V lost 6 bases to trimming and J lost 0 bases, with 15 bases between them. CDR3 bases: TGTGCCAGCAGCTCGACAGGAATTAGCTCCTACGAGCAGTACTTC. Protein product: CASSSTGISSYEQYF.

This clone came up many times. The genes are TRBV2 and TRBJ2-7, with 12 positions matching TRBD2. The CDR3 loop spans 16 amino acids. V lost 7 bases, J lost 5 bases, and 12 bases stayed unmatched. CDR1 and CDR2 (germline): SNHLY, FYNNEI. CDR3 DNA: TGTGCCAGCATATTGCTAGCGGGAGGGCCCAGGAACGAGCAGTACTTC. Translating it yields CASILLAGGPRNEQYF.

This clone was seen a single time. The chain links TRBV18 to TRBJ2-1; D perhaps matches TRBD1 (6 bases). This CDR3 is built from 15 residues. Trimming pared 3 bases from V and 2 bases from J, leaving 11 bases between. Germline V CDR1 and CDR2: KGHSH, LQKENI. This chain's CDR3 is CASSPGQSTYNEQFF. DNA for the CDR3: TGTGCCAGCTCACCTGGACAGTCCACCTACAATGAGCAGTTCTTC.

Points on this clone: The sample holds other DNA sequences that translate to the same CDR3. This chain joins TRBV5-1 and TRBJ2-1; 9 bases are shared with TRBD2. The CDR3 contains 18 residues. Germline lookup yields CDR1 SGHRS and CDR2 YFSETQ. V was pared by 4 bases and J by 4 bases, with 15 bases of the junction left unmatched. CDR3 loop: CASSLGLAGGPGYNEQFF. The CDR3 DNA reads TGCGCCAGCAGCCTAGGACTCGCGGGGGGGCCGGGGTACAATGAGCAGTTCTTC. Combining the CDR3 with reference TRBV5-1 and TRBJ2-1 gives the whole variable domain KAGVTQTPRYLIKTRGQQVTLSCSPISGHRSVSWYQQTPGQGLQFLFEYFSETQRNKGNFPGRFSGRQFSNSRSEMNVSTLELGDSALYLCASSLGLAGGPGYNEQFFGPGTRLTVL.

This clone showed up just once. The CDR3 reads CASSPGTSGSSVFF. Written as DNA, the CDR3 is TGTGCCAGCAGCCCCGGGACTAGCGGGAGTTCGGTGTTCTTC. The chain carries TRBV6-2 or TRBV6-3 and TRBJ2-1; 14 bases match TRBD2. This CDR3 is built from 14 residues. CDR1 is MNHEY, CDR2 SVGEGT, per germline. Trimming took 6 bases from V and 15 from J; bases not matched to a gene: 10.

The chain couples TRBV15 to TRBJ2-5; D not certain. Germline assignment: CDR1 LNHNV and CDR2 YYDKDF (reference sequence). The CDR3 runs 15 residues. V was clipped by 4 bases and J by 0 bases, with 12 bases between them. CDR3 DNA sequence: TGTGCCACCAGCAATCTCCAAGCCTACCAAGAGACCCAGTACTTC. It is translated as CATSNLQAYQETQYF.

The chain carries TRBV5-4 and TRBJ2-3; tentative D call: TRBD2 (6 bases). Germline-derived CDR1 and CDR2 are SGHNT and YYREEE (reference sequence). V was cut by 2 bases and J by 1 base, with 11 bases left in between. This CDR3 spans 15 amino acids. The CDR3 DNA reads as TGTGCCAGCAGCTTAGGAGGGGTCCGCACAGATACGCAGTATTTT. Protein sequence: CASSLGGVRTDTQYF.

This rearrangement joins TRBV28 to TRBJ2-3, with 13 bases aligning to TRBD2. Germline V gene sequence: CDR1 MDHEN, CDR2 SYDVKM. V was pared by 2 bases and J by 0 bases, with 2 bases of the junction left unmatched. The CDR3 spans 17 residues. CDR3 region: CASSLGTSGVSTDTQYF. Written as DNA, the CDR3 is TGTGCCAGCAGTTTAGGGACTAGCGGGGTTAGCACAGATACGCAGTATTTT.

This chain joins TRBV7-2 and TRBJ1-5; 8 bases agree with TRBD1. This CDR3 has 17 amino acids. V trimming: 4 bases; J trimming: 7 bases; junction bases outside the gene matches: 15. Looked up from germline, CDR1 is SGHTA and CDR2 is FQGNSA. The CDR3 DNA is TGTGCCAGCAGCTCTCAGGGGGCGCGGGTCCTCGGCCAGCCCCAGCATTTT. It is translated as CASSSQGARVLGQPQHF.

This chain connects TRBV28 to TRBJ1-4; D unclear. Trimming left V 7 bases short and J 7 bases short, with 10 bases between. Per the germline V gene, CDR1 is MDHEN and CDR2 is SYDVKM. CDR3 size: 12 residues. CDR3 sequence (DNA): TGTGCCAGCAACTCGGGAACTGAAAAACTGTTTTTT. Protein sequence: CASNSGTEKLFF.

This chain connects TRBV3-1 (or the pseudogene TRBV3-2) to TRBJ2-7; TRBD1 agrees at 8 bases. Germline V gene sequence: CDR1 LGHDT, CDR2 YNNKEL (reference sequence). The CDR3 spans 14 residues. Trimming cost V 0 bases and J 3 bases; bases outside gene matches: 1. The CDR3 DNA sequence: TGTGCCAGCAGCCAAGAAACAGGGGGCTACGAGCAGTACTTC. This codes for CASSQETGGYEQYF.

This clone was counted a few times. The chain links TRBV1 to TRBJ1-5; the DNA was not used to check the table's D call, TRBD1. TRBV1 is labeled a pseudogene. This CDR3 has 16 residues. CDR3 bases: TGCACCAGCAGCCCCAGGGACAGACTTAGCAATCAGCCCCAGCATTTT. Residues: CTSSPRDRLSNQPQHF.